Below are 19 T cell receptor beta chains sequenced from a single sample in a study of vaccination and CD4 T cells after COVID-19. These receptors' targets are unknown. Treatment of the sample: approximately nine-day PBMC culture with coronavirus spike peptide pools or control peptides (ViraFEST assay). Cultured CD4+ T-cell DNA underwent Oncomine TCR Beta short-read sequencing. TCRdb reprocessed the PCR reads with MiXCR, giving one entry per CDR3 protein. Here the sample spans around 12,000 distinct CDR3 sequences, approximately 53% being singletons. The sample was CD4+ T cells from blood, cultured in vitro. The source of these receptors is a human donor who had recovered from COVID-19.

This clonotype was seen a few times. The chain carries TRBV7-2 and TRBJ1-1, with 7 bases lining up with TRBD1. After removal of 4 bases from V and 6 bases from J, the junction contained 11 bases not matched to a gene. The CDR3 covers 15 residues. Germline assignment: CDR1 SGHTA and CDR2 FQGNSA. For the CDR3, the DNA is TGTGCCAGCAGCTCAATGCCCGGGGGACAGTCTGAAGCTTTCTTT. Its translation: CASSSMPGGQSEAFF.

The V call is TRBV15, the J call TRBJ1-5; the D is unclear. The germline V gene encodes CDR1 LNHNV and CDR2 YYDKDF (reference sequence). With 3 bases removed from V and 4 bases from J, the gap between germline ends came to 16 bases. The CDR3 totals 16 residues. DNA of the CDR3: TGTGCCACCAGCAGGCCCATGAGGAGTCCGAATCAGCCCCAGCATTTT. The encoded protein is CATSRPMRSPNQPQHF.

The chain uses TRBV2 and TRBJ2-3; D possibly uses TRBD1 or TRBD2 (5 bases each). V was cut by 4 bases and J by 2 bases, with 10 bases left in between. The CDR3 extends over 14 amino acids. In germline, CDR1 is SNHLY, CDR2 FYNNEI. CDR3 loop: CASSGGPYTDTQYF. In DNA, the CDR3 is TGTGCCAGCAGTGGGGGACCCTACACAGATACGCAGTATTTT.

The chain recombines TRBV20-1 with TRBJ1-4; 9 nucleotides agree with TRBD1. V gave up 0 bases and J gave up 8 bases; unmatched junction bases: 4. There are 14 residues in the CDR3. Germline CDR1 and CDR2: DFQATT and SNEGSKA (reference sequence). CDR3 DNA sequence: TGCAGTGCTAGAGATGGGGGACAGGGAGAAAAACTGTTTTTT. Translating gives CSARDGGQGEKLFF.

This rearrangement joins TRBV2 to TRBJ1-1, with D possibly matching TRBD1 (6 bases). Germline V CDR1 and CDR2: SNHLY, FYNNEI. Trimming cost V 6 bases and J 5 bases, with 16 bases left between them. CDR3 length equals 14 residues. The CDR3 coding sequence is TGTGCCAGCAGAAGGGCCCAGGGGACTACTGAAGCTTTCTTT. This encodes CASRRAQGTTEAFF.

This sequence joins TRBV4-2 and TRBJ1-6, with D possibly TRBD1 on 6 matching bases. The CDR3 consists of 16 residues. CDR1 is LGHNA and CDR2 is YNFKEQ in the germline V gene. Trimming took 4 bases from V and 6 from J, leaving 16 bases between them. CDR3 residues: CASSPRRGATNSPLHF. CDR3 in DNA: TGTGCCAGCAGCCCCAGGCGGGGGGCCACTAATTCACCCCTCCACTTT.

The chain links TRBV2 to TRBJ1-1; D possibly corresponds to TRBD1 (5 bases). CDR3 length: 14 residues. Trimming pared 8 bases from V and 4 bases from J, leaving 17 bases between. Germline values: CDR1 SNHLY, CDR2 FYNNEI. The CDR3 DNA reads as TGTGCCAGCTGCGGCGGGACTCCGGGCACTGAAGCTTTCTTT. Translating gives CASCGGTPGTEAFF.

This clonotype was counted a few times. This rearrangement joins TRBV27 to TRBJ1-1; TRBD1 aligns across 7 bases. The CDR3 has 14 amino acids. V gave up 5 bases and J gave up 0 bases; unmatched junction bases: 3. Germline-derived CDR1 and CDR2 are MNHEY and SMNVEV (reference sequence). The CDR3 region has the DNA TGTGCCAGCAGTCCGACAGGGATGAACACTGAAGCTTTCTTT. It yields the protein CASSPTGMNTEAFF.

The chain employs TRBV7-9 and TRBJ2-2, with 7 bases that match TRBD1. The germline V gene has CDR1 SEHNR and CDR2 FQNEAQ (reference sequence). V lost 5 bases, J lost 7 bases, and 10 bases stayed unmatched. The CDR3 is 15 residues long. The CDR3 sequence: CASSPSTGVDGELFF. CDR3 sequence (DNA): TGTGCCAGCAGCCCCTCAACAGGGGTCGACGGGGAGCTGTTTTTT.

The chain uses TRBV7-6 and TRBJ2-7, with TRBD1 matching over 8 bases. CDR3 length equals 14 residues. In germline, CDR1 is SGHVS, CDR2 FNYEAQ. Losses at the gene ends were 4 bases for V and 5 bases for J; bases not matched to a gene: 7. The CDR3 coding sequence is TGTGCCAGCAGCTCCCCTACAGGGGGAAACGAGCAGTACTTC. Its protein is CASSSPTGGNEQYF.

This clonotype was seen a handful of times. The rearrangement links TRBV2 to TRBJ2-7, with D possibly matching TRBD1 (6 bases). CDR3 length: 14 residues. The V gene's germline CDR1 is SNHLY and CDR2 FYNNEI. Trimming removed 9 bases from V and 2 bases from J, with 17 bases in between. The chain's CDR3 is CASKLQGQTYEQYF. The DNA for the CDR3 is TGTGCCAGTAAATTACAGGGCCAAACCTACGAGCAGTACTTC.

The CDR3 DNA reads as TGTGCCAGCAGTCCCGGGCCCCCGAGTAGGGAGACCCAGTACTTC. It is translated as CASSPGPPSRETQYF. V is TRBV7-6 and J is TRBJ2-5; D unresolved. Trimming took 6 bases from V and 5 from J, leaving 19 bases between them. Germline V gene data show CDR1 as SGHVS and CDR2 as FNYEAQ. The CDR3 covers 15 residues.

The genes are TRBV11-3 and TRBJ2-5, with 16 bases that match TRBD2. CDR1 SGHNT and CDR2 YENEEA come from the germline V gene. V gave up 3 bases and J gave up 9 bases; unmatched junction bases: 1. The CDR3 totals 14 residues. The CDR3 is CASSLGLAGGAQYF. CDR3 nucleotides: TGTGCCAGCAGCTTGGGACTAGCGGGGGGGGCCCAGTACTTC. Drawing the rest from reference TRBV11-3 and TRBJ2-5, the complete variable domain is EAGVVQSPRYKIIEKKQPVAFWCNPISGHNTLYWYLQNLGQGPELLIRYENEEAVDDSQLPKDRFSAERLKGVDSTLKIQPAELGDSAVYLCASSLGLAGGAQYFGPGTRLLVL.

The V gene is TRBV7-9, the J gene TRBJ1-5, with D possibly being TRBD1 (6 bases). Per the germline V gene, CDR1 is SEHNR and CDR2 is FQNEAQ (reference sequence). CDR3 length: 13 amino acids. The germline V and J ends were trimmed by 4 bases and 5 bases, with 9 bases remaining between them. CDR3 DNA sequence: TGTGCCAGCAGCTGGGGGCCCGATCAGCCCCAGCATTTT. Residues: CASSWGPDQPQHF.

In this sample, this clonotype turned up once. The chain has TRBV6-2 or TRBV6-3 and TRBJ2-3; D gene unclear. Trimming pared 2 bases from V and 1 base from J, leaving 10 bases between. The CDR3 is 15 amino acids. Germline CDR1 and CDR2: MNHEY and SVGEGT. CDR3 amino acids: CASSYRRQRTDTQYF. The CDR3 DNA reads TGTGCCAGCAGTTACCGACGACAACGCACAGATACGCAGTATTTT.

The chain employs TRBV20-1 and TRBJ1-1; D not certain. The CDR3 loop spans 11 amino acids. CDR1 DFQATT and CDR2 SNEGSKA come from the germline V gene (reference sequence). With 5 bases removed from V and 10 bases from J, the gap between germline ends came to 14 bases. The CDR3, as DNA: TGCAGTGCTCCCCGTCCCGAAGGAGCTTTCTTT. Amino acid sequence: CSAPRPEGAFF.

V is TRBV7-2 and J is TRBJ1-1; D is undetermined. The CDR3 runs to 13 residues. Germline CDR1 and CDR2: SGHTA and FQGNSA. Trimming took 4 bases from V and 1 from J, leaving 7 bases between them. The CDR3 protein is CASSSHRNTEAFF. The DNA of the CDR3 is TGTGCCAGCAGCTCCCACAGGAACACTGAAGCTTTCTTT.

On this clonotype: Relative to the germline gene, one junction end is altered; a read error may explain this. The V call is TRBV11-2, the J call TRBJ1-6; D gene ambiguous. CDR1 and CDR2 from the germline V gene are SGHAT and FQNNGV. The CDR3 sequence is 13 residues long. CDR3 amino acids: CASSQDYNSPLHF. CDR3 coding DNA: TGTGCCAGCAGCCAGGACTATAATTCACCCCTTCACTTT.

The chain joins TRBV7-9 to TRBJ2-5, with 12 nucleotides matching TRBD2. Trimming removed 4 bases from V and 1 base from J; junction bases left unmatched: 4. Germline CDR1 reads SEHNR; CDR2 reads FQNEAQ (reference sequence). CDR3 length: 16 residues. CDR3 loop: CASSSTSGRPQETQYF. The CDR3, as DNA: TGTGCCAGCAGCTCAACTAGCGGGAGGCCCCAAGAGACCCAGTACTTC. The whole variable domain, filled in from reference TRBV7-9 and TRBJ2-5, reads DTGVSQNPRHKITKRGQNVTFRCDPISEHNRLYWYRQTLGQGPEFLTYFQNEAQLEKSRLLSDRFSAERPKGSFSTLEIQRTEQGDSAMYLCASSSTSGRPQETQYFGPGTRLLVL.